Presented here are 22 T cell receptor beta chains from one specimen sequenced in a study of shared clonotypes between healthy human individuals. Clones were read by immunoSEQ multiplex PCR, and TCRdb kept only the in-frame ones, dropping some. This sample has more than 850,000 clones, with 70% to 80% found just once. Sequenced input: memory CD4+ T cells from PBMCs. Subset noted: CD45RA-negative fraction. Receptors originate from a man aged 18 to 30 in good health. Some clones in this sample may be carry-over from other donors' samples.

This clone was recorded at least ten times. The gene calls are TRBV4-1 and TRBJ1-2; D ambiguous. The germline CDR1 and CDR2 sequences are MGHRA and YSYEKL. The length of the CDR3 is 14 residues. V gave up 1 base and J gave up 4 bases, with 10 bases separating them. CDR3 sequence (DNA): TGCGCCAGCAGCCAAGCCGTTATTGTCTATGGCTACACCTTC. It specifies CASSQAVIVYGYTF.

In DNA form, the CDR3 reads TGCGCCAGCAGCCAAGTAGGACAGTATGGCTACACCTTC. Amino acids: CASSQVGQYGYTF. The J gene is TRBJ1-2, the V gene TRBV4-3, with D possibly TRBD1 on 6 matching bases. In germline, CDR1 is LGHNA, CDR2 YSLEER. V lost 1 base and J 5 bases, leaving 8 bases between the germline ends. This CDR3 has 13 residues.

The chain couples TRBV7-9 to TRBJ1-4; no definite D call. V was trimmed by 3 bases and J by 4 bases, leaving 12 bases between them. Germline V gene lookup returns CDR1 SEHNR and CDR2 FQNEAQ (reference sequence). The CDR3 contains 15 residues. The CDR3 DNA reads TGTGCCAGCAGCTTTTTCGGAAACCTTAATGAAAAACTGTTTTTT. Translated, it gives CASSFFGNLNEKLFF.

As concerns this clone: A much larger clone is a single base away; this may be a read error. In the same sample, other DNA sequences code for this CDR3. CDR3 in amino acids: CASSLGFYEQYF. CDR3 nucleotide sequence: TGTGCCAGCAGCTTAGGGTTCTACGAGCAGTACTTC. The chain couples TRBV7-9 to TRBJ2-7, with D unclear. This CDR3 spans 12 amino acids. The V end lost 1 base, the J end lost 3 bases, and 4 bases lay between the germline ends. Germline CDR1 is SEHNR and CDR2 is FQNEAQ (reference sequence).

This clone showed up just once. The chain is built from TRBV2 and TRBJ1-1; 12 nucleotides line up with TRBD1. V gave up 9 bases and J gave up 8 bases; unmatched junction bases: 16. This CDR3 is built from 16 residues. Germline CDR1 reads SNHLY; CDR2 reads FYNNEI. The CDR3 coding sequence is TGTGCCAGTACTCAAAACCCGGGACAGGGGGCGCGGGAAGCTTTCTTT. Translated: CASTQNPGQGAREAFF.

The J gene is TRBJ1-2, the V gene TRBV6-1; 9 bases match TRBD1. J lost 6 bases, V lost 6 bases, and 8 bases had no gene match. This CDR3 has 14 amino acids. Germline V gene lookup returns CDR1 MNHNS and CDR2 SASEGT. The chain's CDR3 is CASRVAGTGHGYTF. For the CDR3, the DNA is TGTGCCAGCAGGGTTGCCGGGACAGGGCATGGCTACACCTTC.

This chain connects TRBV5-1 to TRBJ2-3; 11 bases agree with TRBD2. Unmatched junction bases numbered 6, after V lost 3 bases and J lost 6 bases. This CDR3 is built from 15 residues. CDR1 is SGHRS, CDR2 YFSETQ, per germline. CDR3 coding DNA: TGCGCCAGCAGCTGGGGACTAGCGGAACGGGATACGCAGTATTTT. This gives the protein CASSWGLAERDTQYF.

The chain recombines TRBV7-2 with TRBJ2-7, with TRBD2 identical over 12 bases. CDR3 length equals 15 residues. After removal of 5 bases from V and 2 bases from J, the junction contained 4 bases not matched to a gene. From germline, CDR1 is SGHTA and CDR2 FQGNSA. The CDR3 is CASSPRLAGAYEQYF. Written as DNA, the CDR3 is TGTGCCAGCAGCCCCCGACTAGCGGGAGCCTACGAGCAGTACTTC.

This clone was seen a single time. This sequence may be a read error, since a much larger clone differs from it by one base. The rearrangement uses TRBV7-9 and TRBJ2-3; no definite D call. The CDR3 is made up of 13 amino acids. Per the germline V gene, CDR1 is SEHNR and CDR2 is FQNEAQ (reference sequence). V was pared by 2 bases and J by 2 bases, with 5 bases between. DNA for the CDR3: TGTGCCAGCAGCTTAACAGCCACAGATACGCAGTATTTT. This sequence encodes CASSLTATDTQYF.

The rearrangement uses TRBV15 and TRBJ2-3; a weak D match, TRBD2 (6 bases). The CDR3 length is 12 residues. Looked up from germline, CDR1 is LNHNV and CDR2 is YYDKDF (reference sequence). V was trimmed by 8 bases and J by 4 bases, leaving 10 bases between them. Here the CDR3 DNA reads TGTGCCACCCGGGGGTCGGCAGATACGCAGTATTTT. Translated: CATRGSADTQYF. The full variable domain, with the rest looked up from reference TRBV15 and TRBJ2-3, is DAMVIQNPRYQVTQFGKPVTLSCSQTLNHNVMYWYQQKSSQAPKLLFHYYDKDFNNEADTPDNFQSRRPNTSFCFLDIRSPGLGDTAMYLCATRGSADTQYFGPGTRLTVL.

The gene calls are TRBV9 and TRBJ2-7; no reliable D call. The germline V and J ends were trimmed by 0 bases and 2 bases, with 9 bases remaining between them. In germline, CDR1 is SGDLS, CDR2 YYNGEE. The CDR3 extends over 14 amino acids. CDR3 residues: CASSVEYRPYEQYF. CDR3 coding DNA: TGTGCCAGCAGCGTAGAATACAGACCCTACGAGCAGTACTTC.

The rearrangement uses TRBV18 and TRBJ2-7; D remains ambiguous. The CDR3 has 12 amino acids. V dropped 5 bases and J dropped 7 bases, with 12 bases sitting between them. Germline V lookup: CDR1 KGHSH, CDR2 LQKENI. The CDR3 bases are TGTGCCAGCTCATCCGCGCCAAATGAGCAGTACTTC. This gives the protein CASSSAPNEQYF.

The rearrangement uses TRBV7-9 and TRBJ1-5; D not certain. CDR1 is SEHNR and CDR2 is FQNEAQ in the germline V gene (reference sequence). V dropped 5 bases and J dropped 0 bases, with 8 bases sitting between them. The CDR3 runs 14 residues. The CDR3 spells CASSMWDSNQPQHF. The DNA for the CDR3 is TGTGCCAGCAGCATGTGGGATAGCAATCAGCCCCAGCATTTT. Variable domain in full (rest from reference TRBV7-9 and TRBJ1-5): DTGVSQNPRHKITKRGQNVTFRCDPISEHNRLYWYRQTLGQGPEFLTYFQNEAQLEKSRLLSDRFSAERPKGSFSTLEIQRTEQGDSAMYLCASSMWDSNQPQHFGDGTRLSIL.

The chain is built from TRBV4-2 and TRBJ2-7, with D possibly TRBD2 on 5 matching bases. Germline loops: CDR1 LGHNA, CDR2 YNFKEQ. V lost 1 base to trimming and J lost 2 bases, with 12 bases between them. The CDR3 covers 15 residues. The CDR3 region is CASSQVASGAYEQYF. The DNA for the CDR3 is TGTGCCAGCAGCCAAGTAGCATCCGGGGCCTACGAGCAGTACTTC.

The chain recombines TRBV6-5 with TRBJ2-1; D tentatively fits TRBD1 or TRBD2 (6 bases each). Per the germline V gene, CDR1 is MNHEY and CDR2 is SVGAGI. V was pared by 0 bases and J by 5 bases, with 14 bases between. The CDR3 has 16 residues. This CDR3 reads CASSYSSGASNNEQFF. The DNA of the CDR3 is TGTGCCAGCAGTTACTCGTCGGGGGCTTCGAACAATGAGCAGTTCTTC.

V gene TRBV11-2 combines with J gene TRBJ2-1; 13 bases agree with TRBD2. V was clipped by 2 bases and J by 9 bases; unmatched bases: 7. This CDR3 region has 16 residues. CDR1 is SGHAT, CDR2 FQNNGV, per germline. The CDR3 spells CASSLWLLAGGGEQFF. CDR3 nucleotide sequence: TGTGCCAGCAGCTTATGGTTACTAGCGGGAGGGGGTGAGCAGTTCTTC.

J is TRBJ1-2 and V is TRBV28; D remains unclear. The CDR3 extends over 13 amino acids. Trimming stripped 5 bases from V and 3 bases from J, with 10 bases between. The germline V gene has CDR1 MDHEN and CDR2 SYDVKM. DNA for the CDR3: TGTGCCAGCAGTAGGATGGCGGACTATGGCTACACCTTC. It yields the protein CASSRMADYGYTF.

J is TRBJ1-2 and V is TRBV6-5, with D hard to call. V was pared by 6 bases and J by 11 bases, with 16 bases between. The length of the CDR3 is 12 residues. CDR1 and CDR2 (germline): MNHEY, SVGAGI. The CDR3, as DNA: TGTGCCAGCAGAACCCCCTTGGGAGATTACACCTTC. It codes for CASRTPLGDYTF.

The rearrangement uses TRBV7-9 and TRBJ2-2; D is unclear. V gave up 5 bases and J gave up 5 bases, with 3 bases separating them. Germline V lookup: CDR1 SEHNR, CDR2 FQNEAQ (reference sequence). The CDR3 is 11 amino acids. The CDR3, as DNA: TGTGCCAGCAGCAGTACCGGGGAGCTGTTTTTT. As protein: CASSSTGELFF.

The V and J genes are TRBV28 and TRBJ1-4; TRBD1 aligns across 12 bases. Per germline, CDR1 MDHEN and CDR2 SYDVKM. This CDR3 spans 15 amino acids. V was pared by 5 bases and J by 9 bases, with 7 bases of the junction left unmatched. CDR3 amino acids: CASSPRGTGGQKLFF. DNA of the CDR3: TGTGCCAGCAGTCCCCGGGGGACAGGGGGCCAAAAACTGTTTTTT.

This clone was picked up one time. For the CDR3, the DNA is TGCGCCAGCAGCTTGCCGCCAAGATACGAGCAGTACTTC. Residues: CASSLPPRYEQYF. The V gene is TRBV5-1, the J gene TRBJ2-7; D unclear. The CDR3 has 13 residues. Trimming removed 1 base from V and 4 bases from J, with 9 bases in between. Germline CDR1 SGHRS, CDR2 YFSETQ. Drawing the rest from reference TRBV5-1 and TRBJ2-7, the complete variable domain is KAGVTQTPRYLIKTRGQQVTLSCSPISGHRSVSWYQQTPGQGLQFLFEYFSETQRNKGNFPGRFSGRQFSNSRSEMNVSTLELGDSALYLCASSLPPRYEQYFGPGTRLTVT.

The sample holds one count of this clone. The CDR3 reads CASSRRRESHEQYF. In DNA form, the CDR3 reads TGCGCCAGCAGCCGTCGACGGGAGAGCCACGAGCAGTACTTC. The chain links TRBV4-3 to TRBJ2-7; D might be TRBD2 (6 bases). The CDR3 extends over 14 amino acids. Between the trimmed V and J ends, which lost 4 bases and 5 bases, there was a span of 15 bases. The germline V gene has CDR1 LGHNA and CDR2 YSLEER.